This TCR beta chain stems from a study of response to subunit inactivated influenza vaccine. This clonotype came up a few times. What it binds is unknown. The V and J ends lost 6 bases and 0 bases, in that order; junction bases with no gene match: 6. CDR1 is SQVTM, CDR2 ANQGSEA, per germline. There are 14 residues in the CDR3. Study-level results: Researchers suggested that each seasonal influenza vaccination recruits few new T cells.

TCRdb fed the RT-PCR reads into MiXCR, producing one record per CDR3 protein. The table lists 150,000 to 200,000 distinct CDR3 sequences, about 10% of them singletons. This TCR derives from a man in his fifties or sixties who received an inactivated influenza vaccine. This rearrangement joins TRBV29-1 to TRBJ1-2, with 8 nucleotides matching TRBD1. The sample was CD8+ T cells sorted from PBMCs, taken around 25 months after vaccination. DNA of the CDR3: TGCAGCGTGGGGACAGGAGCCACTAACTATGGCTACACCTTC. Protein: CSVGTGATNYGYTF. Based on the CDR3 plus reference TRBV29-1 and TRBJ1-2, the full variable domain is SAVISQKPSRDICQRGTSLTIQCQVDSQVTMMFWYRQQPGQSLTLIATANQGSEATYESGFVIDKFPISRPNLTFSTLTVSNMSPEDSSIYLCSVGTGATNYGYTFGSGTRLTVV.